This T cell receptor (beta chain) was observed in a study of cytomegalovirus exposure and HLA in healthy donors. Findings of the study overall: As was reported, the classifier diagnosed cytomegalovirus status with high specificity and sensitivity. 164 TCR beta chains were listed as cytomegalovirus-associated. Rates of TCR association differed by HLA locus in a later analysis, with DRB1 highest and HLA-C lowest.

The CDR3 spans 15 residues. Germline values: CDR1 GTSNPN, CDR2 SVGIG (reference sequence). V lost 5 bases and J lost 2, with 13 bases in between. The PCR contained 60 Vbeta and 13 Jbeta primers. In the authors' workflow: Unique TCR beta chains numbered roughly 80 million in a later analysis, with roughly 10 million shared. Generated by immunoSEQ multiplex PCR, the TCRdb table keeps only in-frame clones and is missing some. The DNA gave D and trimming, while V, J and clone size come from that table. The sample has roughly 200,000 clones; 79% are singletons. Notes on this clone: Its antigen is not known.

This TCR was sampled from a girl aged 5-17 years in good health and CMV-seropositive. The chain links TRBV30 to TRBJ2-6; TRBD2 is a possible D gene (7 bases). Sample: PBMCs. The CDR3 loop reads CAWALGGAGANVLTF. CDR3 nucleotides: TGTGCCTGGGCCTTAGGGGGGGCTGGGGCCAACGTCCTGACTTTC.